This TCR beta chain is from a study of cytomegalovirus exposure and HLA in healthy donors. Regarding the study as a whole: There were some public TCRs occurring in many donors, but most TCR sequences were rare. Diagnosis of cytomegalovirus status made by the classifier reportedly showed high specificity and sensitivity. In vitro work confirmed that a few CMV-associated chains recognize CMV antigens.

There were likely unrecorded immune exposures, though donors were nominally healthy when sampled. This CDR3 has 14 amino acids. Germline CDR1 is LNHDA and CDR2 is SQIVND (reference sequence). V was trimmed by 6 bases and J by 6 bases, leaving 15 bases between them. This clone was detected only a few times. Its target is not known. Researchers ran the PCR with 60 Vbeta and 13 Jbeta primers. The assay was immunoSEQ multiplex PCR, and TCRdb's table has in-frame clones only and misses some. This sample carries 130,000 or so clones, more than 60% of them seen once, and the ten largest clones take 2.1%. This TCR was recovered from a woman aged 40 to 50 in good health and CMV-seropositive. This rearrangement joins TRBV19 to TRBJ2-1, with D possibly TRBD2 on 6 matching bases. The sample comprised PBMCs. This CDR3 is CASSNRGRANEQFF. Here the CDR3 DNA reads TGTGCCAGTAGCAATCGGGGGAGAGCCAATGAGCAGTTCTTC.